This record looks at one T cell receptor beta chain sequence and its context. This sample was taken from a study of blood T cell repertoires in COVID-19. This CDR3 is 20 amino acids long. Germline CDR1 reads SGHTA; CDR2 reads FQGNSA. The V gene end was trimmed by 0 bases and the J gene end by 5 bases; junction bases not matched to a gene: 14. Sequencing was performed with immunoSEQ multiplex PCR; in TCRdb, only in-frame clones are kept and a portion is missing. The sample yields approximately 310,000 clones, around 87% seen once. The chain carries TRBV7-2 and TRBJ1-6; 9 nucleotides match TRBD1. Input material: peripheral blood. The sequence was collected from a woman between 45 and 60 years old who had recovered from COVID-19. The CDR3 here is CASSLAGGQGAFANNSPLHF. CDR3 DNA sequence: TGTGCCAGCAGCTTAGCGGGGGGACAGGGCGCCTTCGCTAATAATTCACCCCTCCACTTT.